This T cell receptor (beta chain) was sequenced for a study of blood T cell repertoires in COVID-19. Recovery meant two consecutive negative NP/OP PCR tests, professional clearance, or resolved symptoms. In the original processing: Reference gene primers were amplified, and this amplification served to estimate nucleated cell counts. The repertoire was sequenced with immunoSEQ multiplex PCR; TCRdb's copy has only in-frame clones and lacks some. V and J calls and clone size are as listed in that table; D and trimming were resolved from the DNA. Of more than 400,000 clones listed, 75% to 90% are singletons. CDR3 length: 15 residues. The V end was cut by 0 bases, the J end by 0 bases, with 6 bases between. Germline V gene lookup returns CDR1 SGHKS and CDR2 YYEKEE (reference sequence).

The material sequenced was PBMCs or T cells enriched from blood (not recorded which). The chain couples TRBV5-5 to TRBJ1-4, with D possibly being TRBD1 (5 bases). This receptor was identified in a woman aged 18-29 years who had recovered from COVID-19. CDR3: CASSLVTATNEKLFF. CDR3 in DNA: TGTGCCAGCAGCTTGGTGACAGCAACTAATGAAAAACTGTTTTTT.